The 29 T cell receptor beta chains in this list originate from one sample, sequenced in a study of blood T cells in healthy people across ages. Sample-barcoded 5' priming and a J-beta primer mix drove a second PCR of about 6 to 12 cycles. TCRdb reanalysed the 5' RACE reads using MiXCR and keeps one entry per CDR3 protein. The sample has around 620,000 distinct CDR3 sequences; 25% to 30% are singletons. Material for sequencing was blood. The source is a woman aged 70-85 years in good health.

The V call is TRBV6-1, the J call TRBJ1-1; weak D call: TRBD1 (6 bases). CDR1 MNHNS and CDR2 SASEGT come from the germline V gene. The ends were cut back, 1 base at V and 7 bases at J, with 13 bases in the middle. This CDR3 region has 14 residues. The CDR3 DNA reads TGTGCCAGCAGTGAAGTGAGGCAGGGGAGTGAAGCTTTCTTT. This encodes CASSEVRQGSEAFF.

A few counts support this clonotype. J is TRBJ2-1 and V is TRBV7-2, with unresolved D. V was cut by 1 base and J by 7 bases, with 14 bases left in between. The V gene's germline CDR1 is SGHTA and CDR2 FQGNSA. The CDR3 covers 15 residues. CDR3 in amino acids: CASSLDYGLYNEQFF. In DNA form, the CDR3 reads TGTGCCAGCAGCTTAGATTACGGCCTTTATAATGAGCAGTTCTTC.

The chain has TRBV20-1 and TRBJ1-6; TRBD1 might be the D (5 bases). CDR1 DFQATT and CDR2 SNEGSKA come from the germline V gene (reference sequence). CDR3 length equals 16 residues. V gave up 3 bases and J gave up 8 bases, with 20 bases separating them. CDR3 amino acids: CSARSGGSSRDSPLHF. The CDR3 DNA sequence: TGCAGTGCTAGGAGTGGGGGGAGTAGTAGGGATTCACCCCTCCACTTT.

This clonotype was seen repeatedly, ten times or more. The CDR3 loop is CASSLSGTLTGELFF. CDR3 coding DNA: TGTGCCAGCAGTCTTTCCGGGACTTTGACCGGGGAGCTGTTTTTT. The chain employs TRBV25-1 and TRBJ2-2, with D perhaps TRBD2 (6 bases). Trimming took 5 bases from V and 5 from J, leaving 15 bases between them. The CDR3 runs to 15 residues. Germline-derived CDR1 and CDR2 are MGHDK and SYGVNS.

A few counts support this clonotype. This CDR3 is missing its conserved last phenylalanine or tryptophan, likely due to a read error. Because the CDR3's place on the DNA is in doubt, the DNA is left out and the CDR3 is given as listed by TCRdb. V usage is TRBV4-1 and J usage is TRBJ2-5; the table names TRBD1, a call not compared with the DNA. The CDR3 region is 13 residues in length, termini included. Germline CDR1 MGHRA, CDR2 YSYEKL. The CDR3 protein is CASSQEERGRLEV.

V usage is TRBV20-1 and J usage is TRBJ1-2; D is possibly TRBD1 (5 bases). The CDR3 runs 16 residues. Trimming pared 0 bases from V and 0 bases from J, leaving 14 bases between. Per the germline V gene, CDR1 is DFQATT and CDR2 is SNEGSKA (reference sequence). The CDR3 is CSARDPGVEANYGYTF. The CDR3, as DNA: TGCAGTGCTAGAGATCCGGGGGTTGAAGCTAACTATGGCTACACCTTC.

Concerning this clonotype itself: A single base separates this from a much larger clone, so it may be a read error. The chain employs TRBV20-1 and TRBJ2-7, with 8 bases matching TRBD2. From germline, CDR1 is DFQATT and CDR2 SNEGSKA (reference sequence). The CDR3 runs 15 residues. Trimming cost V 4 bases and J 4 bases; bases outside gene matches: 12. The CDR3 DNA reads TGCAGTGCTACAGATTCCACTAGCGGAACGTACGAGCAGTACTTC. Protein sequence: CSATDSTSGTYEQYF.

This clonotype was seen a handful of times. V gene TRBV29-1 combines with J gene TRBJ2-5, with D possibly matching TRBD1 (5 bases). The CDR3 covers 13 residues. Germline values: CDR1 SQVTM, CDR2 ANQGSEA. V gave up 6 bases and J gave up 1 base, with 12 bases separating them. The CDR3 coding sequence is TGCAGCGTGGAATCAGGGTCCCAAGAGACCCAGTACTTC. It specifies CSVESGSQETQYF.

This clonotype was observed a few times. The chain recombines TRBV7-3 with TRBJ2-2; D is perhaps TRBD1 or TRBD2 (6 bases each). This CDR3 spans 16 amino acids. Germline assignment: CDR1 SGHTA and CDR2 FQGTGA. The germline V and J ends were trimmed by 5 bases and 2 bases, with 15 bases remaining between them. This CDR3 is CASSIGGGHNTGELFF. CDR3 DNA: TGTGCCAGCAGCATCGGGGGCGGACACAACACCGGGGAGCTGTTTTTT.

V gene TRBV20-1 combines with J gene TRBJ1-2; the D gene is possibly TRBD1 (5 bases). Germline V gene lookup returns CDR1 DFQATT and CDR2 SNEGSKA (reference sequence). This CDR3 region has 14 residues. V lost 6 bases to trimming and J lost 1 base, with 15 bases between them. The CDR3 DNA reads as TGCAGTGCCCGACAGAACTCGGGTAACTATGGCTACACCTTC. Its translation is CSARQNSGNYGYTF.

This chain links TRBV29-1 with TRBJ1-2; D remains unclear. The CDR3 is 11 amino acids. Between the trimmed V and J ends, which lost 7 bases and 1 base, there was a span of 7 bases. From germline, CDR1 is SQVTM and CDR2 ANQGSEA. CDR3 nucleotide sequence: TGCAGCGGAGAGATTAACTATGGCTACACCTTC. This gives the protein CSGEINYGYTF.

The sample holds many counts of this clonotype. The gene calls are TRBV4-1 and TRBJ2-1; 8 bases fit TRBD1. This CDR3 contains 18 residues. V trimming: 0 bases; J trimming: 2 bases; junction bases outside the gene matches: 9. Germline CDR1 MGHRA, CDR2 YSYEKL. The CDR3 DNA is TGCGCCAGCAGCCAAGATCCAGGGGGCGCAGGGGCCTACAATGAGCAGTTCTTC. Residues: CASSQDPGGAGAYNEQFF.

V is TRBV29-1 and J is TRBJ1-2; D may be TRBD1 (5 bases). Germline CDR1 and CDR2: SQVTM and ANQGSEA. This CDR3 region has 12 residues. Between the trimmed V and J ends, which lost 7 bases and 0 bases, there was a span of 9 bases. In DNA form, the CDR3 reads TGCAGCGGGGTGACAGCTAACTATGGCTACACCTTC. This sequence encodes CSGVTANYGYTF.

This clonotype was picked up a small number of times. This CDR3 is CASSQPVANYGYTF. CDR3 coding DNA: TGTGCCAGCAGCCAACCAGTGGCTAACTATGGCTACACCTTC. V is TRBV4-2 and J is TRBJ1-2; D call uncertain. V shed 2 bases and J shed 0 bases, with 7 bases lying between them. CDR3 length: 14 amino acids. The V gene's germline CDR1 is LGHNA and CDR2 YNFKEQ.

The CDR3: CASSQGGPGDTQYF. The CDR3 DNA sequence: TGTGCCAGCAGCCAAGGGGGACCGGGGGATACGCAGTATTTT. The genes are TRBV3-1 and TRBJ2-3; possibly TRBD1 or TRBD2 for D (5 bases each). Germline V gene data show CDR1 as LGHDT and CDR2 as YNNKEL (reference sequence). The CDR3 is 14 residues long. V was shortened by 1 base and J by 6 bases, with 11 bases between the two germline ends.

This clonotype came up a few times. The chain recombines TRBV30 with TRBJ2-1; D might be TRBD2 (7 bases). Germline V CDR1 and CDR2: GTSNPN, SVGIG (reference sequence). Trimming took 5 bases from V and 0 from J, leaving 14 bases between them. This CDR3 contains 15 residues. In nucleotides, the CDR3 is TGTGCCTGGGAGGGGGGGCAGAGCTCCTACAATGAGCAGTTCTTC. Protein sequence: CAWEGGQSSYNEQFF.

The chain joins TRBV10-3 to TRBJ2-5, with a weak D call TRBD2 (6 bases). Per the germline V gene, CDR1 is ENHRY and CDR2 is SYGVKD. This CDR3 is built from 16 residues. V was clipped by 3 bases and J by 5 bases, with 19 bases between them. CDR3 sequence (DNA): TGTGCCATCAGTGACCGCATTCGGGGGACCATGGAGACCCAGTACTTC. This translates into CAISDRIRGTMETQYF.

The CDR3 nucleotides are TGTGCCAGCAGCTTTCGCAGGGGGCATTCACCCCTCCACTTT. Translating it yields CASSFRRGHSPLHF. V is TRBV7-2 and J is TRBJ1-6; 8 nucleotides align to TRBD1. The CDR3 loop spans 14 amino acids. Germline V CDR1 and CDR2: SGHTA, FQGNSA. V shed 3 bases and J 8 bases; nucleotides not matched to a gene: 3.

The CDR3 loop reads CASSMTSNEQFF. The CDR3, as DNA: TGTGCCAGCAGCATGACTAGCAATGAGCAGTTCTTC. The chain has TRBV7-2 and TRBJ2-1; D might be TRBD2 (6 bases). V gave up 5 bases and J gave up 6 bases, with 8 bases separating them. There are 12 residues in the CDR3. From germline, CDR1 is SGHTA and CDR2 FQGNSA.

The gene calls are TRBV29-1 and TRBJ1-2; D gene unclear. In germline, CDR1 is SQVTM, CDR2 ANQGSEA. V was shortened by 5 bases and J by 5 bases, with 9 bases between the two germline ends. This CDR3 contains 11 residues. The CDR3 DNA is TGCAGCGTTTTTTCGGCGTATGGCTACACCTTC. Translation gives CSVFSAYGYTF.

The rearrangement uses TRBV28 and TRBJ2-7, with 8 bases lining up with TRBD2. The CDR3 covers 15 residues. Germline V lookup: CDR1 MDHEN, CDR2 SYDVKM. V lost 5 bases, J lost 3 bases, and 9 bases stayed unmatched. CDR3 in DNA: TGTGCCAGCAGTGTCCGGGGGGGATCGGGCTACGAGCAGTACTTC. Translating gives CASSVRGGSGYEQYF.

This clonotype was seen a handful of times. The rearrangement joins TRBV6-5 to TRBJ2-3, with D maybe TRBD1 (5 bases). The V gene lost 6 bases and the J gene lost 4 bases, with 20 bases spanning the gap. The CDR3 consists of 16 residues. CDR1 and CDR2 from the germline V gene are MNHEY and SVGAGI. The CDR3 coding sequence is TGTGCCAGCAGAAGGGGCCTCGGCTCCGCTGCAGATACGCAGTATTTT. As protein: CASRRGLGSAADTQYF.

This rearrangement joins TRBV4-1 to TRBJ1-2, with D maybe TRBD1 (6 bases). The CDR3 is 16 amino acids. Trimming shortened V by 0 bases and J by 7 bases, and 18 bases separated the two germline ends. CDR1 and CDR2 (germline): MGHRA, YSYEKL. CDR3 sequence reads: CASSQDEGPGARGYTF. CDR3 bases: TGCGCCAGCAGCCAAGATGAGGGGCCAGGGGCGCGTGGCTACACCTTC.

This clonotype was seen ten or more times. The gene calls are TRBV4-3 and TRBJ1-2, with D uncertain. Germline lookup yields CDR1 LGHNA and CDR2 YSLEER. The V end lost 0 bases, the J end lost 4 bases, and 6 bases lay between the germline ends. The CDR3 contains 13 residues. The CDR3 region is CASSQEGGYGYTF. The CDR3 nucleotides read TGCGCCAGCAGCCAAGAGGGCGGCTATGGCTACACCTTC.

The chain uses TRBV20-1 and TRBJ2-5, with D possibly matching TRBD2 (9 bases). The CDR3 consists of 17 residues. Germline CDR1 and CDR2: DFQATT and SNEGSKA (reference sequence). Trimming pared 0 bases from V and 4 bases from J, leaving 21 bases between. CDR3 in amino acids: CSARDESGGGRGETQYF. The CDR3 nucleotides read TGCAGTGCTAGAGACGAGTCAGGGGGCGGGAGGGGAGAGACCCAGTACTTC.

Comments on this clonotype: A single base separates this from a much larger clone, so it may be a read error. The chain has TRBV29-1 and TRBJ2-3; unclear D gene. This CDR3 comprises 12 residues. Looked up from germline, CDR1 is SQVTM and CDR2 is ANQGSEA. The CDR3 protein is CGVESYTDTQYF. In DNA form, the CDR3 reads TGCGGCGTTGAAAGCTACACAGATACGCAGTATTTT.

The chain employs TRBV20-1 and TRBJ1-3, with no clear D. Germline assignment: CDR1 DFQATT and CDR2 SNEGSKA (reference sequence). The CDR3 length is 15 residues. V lost 6 bases to trimming and J lost 0 bases, with 15 bases between them. Here the CDR3 reads CSARKTAYSGNTIYF. As DNA, the CDR3 is TGCAGTGCCAGAAAAACAGCCTACTCTGGAAACACCATATATTTT.

In its sample, this clonotype was seen a few times. The genes are TRBV20-1 and TRBJ1-1; unclear D gene. CDR1 is DFQATT, CDR2 SNEGSKA, per germline (reference sequence). Trimming shortened V by 0 bases and J by 0 bases, and 8 bases separated the two germline ends. CDR3 size: 14 residues. The CDR3 sequence: CSARDWGLNTEAFF. The CDR3 DNA is TGCAGTGCTAGAGATTGGGGTCTGAACACTGAAGCTTTCTTT.

The chain recombines TRBV4-1 with TRBJ2-3; no firm D call. V lost 4 bases, J lost 0 bases, and 14 bases lay in between. The CDR3 covers 16 residues. Germline CDR1 and CDR2: MGHRA and YSYEKL. The chain's CDR3 is CASSLSRSSSTDTQYF. CDR3 DNA: TGCGCCAGCAGCCTCTCCCGATCCTCTAGCACAGATACGCAGTATTTT.